The 21 T cell receptor beta chains presented below share a single source sample, sequenced in a study of cytomegalovirus exposure and HLA in healthy donors. This PCR relied on a set of 60 Vbeta primers and 13 Jbeta primers. Assay used: immunoSEQ multiplex PCR; TCRdb lists only in-frame clones, some missing. The sample records some 51,000 clones, approximately 71% being singletons. Sequenced sample: PBMCs. The receptors here all came from a man aged 35-49 years in good health and CMV-seropositive.

J is TRBJ1-4 and V is TRBV7-2; perhaps TRBD1 as D (5 bases). The CDR3 length is 14 residues. V was shortened by 1 base and J by 5 bases, with 8 bases between the two germline ends. CDR1 SGHTA and CDR2 FQGNSA come from the germline V gene. CDR3 coding DNA: TGTGCCAGCAGCTTAGACCGGGGGAATGAAAAACTGTTTTTT. Translating gives CASSLDRGNEKLFF.

Concerning this clone itself: Other nucleotide sequences from this sample produce the same CDR3. The V and J genes are TRBV6-5 and TRBJ1-2; D is possibly TRBD1 (5 bases). V shed 3 bases and J shed 7 bases, with 6 bases lying between them. The length of the CDR3 is 11 residues. Germline CDR1 MNHEY, CDR2 SVGAGI. The CDR3 sequence: CASSYRGGYTF. The CDR3 DNA reads TGTGCCAGCAGTTATAGGGGTGGCTACACCTTC.

The V and J genes are TRBV4-2 and TRBJ2-3; D is possibly TRBD2 (6 bases). In germline, CDR1 is LGHNA, CDR2 YNFKEQ. V lost 2 bases to trimming and J lost 2 bases, with 14 bases between them. CDR3 length: 16 amino acids. CDR3 bases: TGTGCCAGCAGCCAACTTGAGGGCGGGGCCACAGATACGCAGTATTTT. Its translation: CASSQLEGGATDTQYF.

This chain links TRBV18 with TRBJ1-3, with D perhaps matching TRBD1 (5 bases). The CDR3 loop spans 15 amino acids. CDR1 is KGHSH, CDR2 LQKENI, per germline. The ends were cut back, 6 bases at V and 4 bases at J, with 16 bases in the middle. The CDR3 nucleotides read TGTGCCAGCTCGGCCGGGGGTACTTACGGAAACACCATATATTTT. Amino acids: CASSAGGTYGNTIYF. Full variable domain (remainder filled in from reference TRBV18 and TRBJ1-3): NAGVMQNPRHLVRRRGQEARLRCSPMKGHSHVYWYRQLPEEGLKFMVYLQKENIIDESGMPKERFSAEFPKEGPSILRIQQVVRGDSAAYFCASSAGGTYGNTIYFGEGSWLTVV.

This clone has more than one count but fewer than ten. CDR3 nucleotide sequence: TGCAGCGGGCTAGTCGGAGAAGGTCAGCCCCAGCATTTT. The encoded protein is CSGLVGEGQPQHF. The rearrangement links TRBV29-1 to TRBJ1-5; D gene unclear. CDR3 length: 13 amino acids. V was clipped by 7 bases and J by 6 bases, with 16 bases between them. The germline V gene encodes CDR1 SQVTM and CDR2 ANQGSEA.

V and J are TRBV19 and TRBJ1-4; the match to TRBD1 covers 10 bases. Trimming took 4 bases from V and 8 from J; bases not matched to a gene: 7. The CDR3 is made up of 15 amino acids. CDR1 is LNHDA and CDR2 is SQIVND in the germline V gene (reference sequence). The CDR3 sequence: CASSSRDRGDEKLFF. The CDR3 DNA reads TGTGCCAGTAGTAGCCGGGACAGGGGAGACGAAAAACTGTTTTTT.

The chain is built from TRBV25-1 and TRBJ2-1; TRBD2 might be the D (5 bases). CDR1 MGHDK and CDR2 SYGVNS come from the germline V gene. CDR3 length equals 12 residues. V gave up 8 bases and J gave up 9 bases, with 14 bases separating them. The CDR3 sequence is CASGELRGEQFF. CDR3 nucleotide sequence: TGTGCCAGCGGGGAACTTCGGGGTGAGCAGTTCTTC.

The chain combines TRBV5-4 with TRBJ1-1, with D tentatively TRBD1 (6 bases). This CDR3 has 14 amino acids. Between the trimmed V and J ends, which lost 0 bases and 5 bases, there was a span of 11 bases. In germline, CDR1 is SGHNT, CDR2 YYREEE (reference sequence). The CDR3 bases are TGTGCCAGCAGCTTGGAACAGGGTTGGACTGAAGCTTTCTTT. Translated: CASSLEQGWTEAFF.

V is TRBV19 and J is TRBJ2-5; D is undetermined. This CDR3 is built from 13 residues. Germline V gives CDR1 LNHDA, CDR2 SQIVND (reference sequence). V was shortened by 5 bases and J by 7 bases, with 14 bases between the two germline ends. CDR3 nucleotides: TGTGCCAGTAGTTTGGCAGCAGGTGGGACCCAGTACTTC. It is translated as CASSLAAGGTQYF.

The chain uses TRBV29-1 and TRBJ2-7; 8 bases match TRBD1. The V segment lost 6 bases and the J segment 5 bases; nucleotides outside the gene matches: 9. This CDR3 has 13 residues. Germline assignment: CDR1 SQVTM and CDR2 ANQGSEA. The CDR3 sequence: CSVTGQGINEQYF. The CDR3 nucleotides are TGCAGCGTGACCGGACAGGGTATAAACGAGCAGTACTTC.

The rearrangement joins TRBV5-5 to TRBJ2-7; perhaps TRBD2 as D (5 bases). The CDR3 length is 15 residues. The V gene's germline CDR1 is SGHKS and CDR2 YYEKEE (reference sequence). Deletions cut 0 bases from V and 0 bases from J, with 10 bases between. CDR3 residues: CASSLVAGPSYEQYF. As DNA, the CDR3 is TGTGCCAGCAGCTTGGTTGCGGGTCCCTCCTACGAGCAGTACTTC. Full variable domain (rest looked up from reference TRBV5-5 and TRBJ2-7): DAGVTQSPTHLIKTRGQQVTLRCSPISGHKSVSWYQQVLGQGPQFIFQYYEKEERGRGNFPDRFSARQFPNYSSELNVNALLLGDSALYLCASSLVAGPSYEQYFGPGTRLTVT.

This chain joins TRBV2 and TRBJ1-5, with D possibly TRBD1 on 6 matching bases. Trimming removed 2 bases from V and 0 bases from J, with 14 bases in between. Per germline, CDR1 SNHLY and CDR2 FYNNEI. The CDR3 is 17 amino acids. CDR3 nucleotide sequence: TGTGCCAGCAGTGAATTGGACAGAATTTATAGCAATCAGCCCCAGCATTTT. This sequence encodes CASSELDRIYSNQPQHF.

This clone was seen more than once but under ten times. V is TRBV6-1 and J is TRBJ2-7; TRBD1 matches 8 bases. The CDR3 has 12 residues. Germline V lookup: CDR1 MNHNS, CDR2 SASEGT. J gave up 9 bases and V 2 bases, and 3 bases lay outside the gene matches. The CDR3 spells CASSEIGTGQYF. In DNA, the CDR3 is TGTGCCAGCAGTGAAATAGGGACAGGGCAGTACTTC.

This clone has only a few counts. V usage is TRBV5-1 and J usage is TRBJ1-6; no clear D gene. CDR3 size: 13 residues. V was clipped by 0 bases and J by 10 bases, with 8 bases between them. From germline, CDR1 is SGHRS and CDR2 YFSETQ. CDR3 sequence reads: CASSLESLSPLHF. As DNA, the CDR3 is TGCGCCAGCAGCTTGGAAAGCCTCTCACCCCTCCACTTT.

In its sample, this clone was seen once. The chain uses TRBV30 and TRBJ1-3; the D is unclear. The V gene lost 4 bases and the J gene lost 0 bases, with 13 bases spanning the gap. Germline V gives CDR1 GTSNPN, CDR2 SVGIG (reference sequence). This CDR3 comprises 15 residues. The CDR3 DNA is TGTGCCTGGAAATTTTACGGGTCCTCTGGAAACACCATATATTTT. It specifies CAWKFYGSSGNTIYF.

This clone was observed a handful of times. The chain uses TRBV4-1 and TRBJ1-1, with 11 bases identical to TRBD1. The ends lost 4 bases at V and 4 bases at J; junction bases unmatched: 5. Germline assignment: CDR1 MGHRA and CDR2 YSYEKL. The CDR3 consists of 15 residues. The CDR3 reads CASSLGTGGATEAFF. CDR3 bases: TGCGCCAGCAGCCTAGGGACAGGGGGTGCCACTGAAGCTTTCTTT.

The chain carries TRBV29-1 and TRBJ2-3; 7 nucleotides line up with TRBD2. The CDR3 consists of 11 residues. Trimming at V came to 8 bases and at J to 3 bases, leaving 2 bases not matched to a gene. Germline values: CDR1 SQVTM, CDR2 ANQGSEA. The CDR3 nucleotides are TGCAGCCCTAGCGGAACAGATACGCAGTATTTT. This gives the protein CSPSGTDTQYF.

This chain uses TRBV5-1 with TRBJ2-1, with TRBD2 as a possible D gene (5 bases). Germline V lookup: CDR1 SGHRS, CDR2 YFSETQ. The V and J ends lost 2 bases and 8 bases respectively, with 14 bases between them. The CDR3 extends over 14 amino acids. The CDR3 DNA sequence: TGCGCCAGCAGCTTTTCAGTCGGGGTGTATGAGCAGTTCTTC. This gives the protein CASSFSVGVYEQFF.

This sequence joins TRBV7-2 and TRBJ2-7; tentative D call: TRBD2 (5 bases). The CDR3 runs to 14 residues. The V end lost 2 bases, the J end lost 6 bases, and 14 bases lay between the germline ends. The germline V gene has CDR1 SGHTA and CDR2 FQGNSA. The CDR3 bases are TGTGCCAGCAGCTTAACTTTGGGTGGGAGCGAGCAGTACTTC. Translated, it gives CASSLTLGGSEQYF.

CDR3 residues: CASSASGSLYEQYF. The CDR3, as DNA: TGTGCCAGCAGTGCCTCGGGAAGCCTTTACGAGCAGTACTTC. This rearrangement joins TRBV6-1 to TRBJ2-7, with a tentative D call TRBD2 (5 bases). Germline V gives CDR1 MNHNS, CDR2 SASEGT. Trimming took 4 bases from V and 4 from J, leaving 14 bases between them. The CDR3 has 14 residues.

The chain couples TRBV6-5 to TRBJ2-3; no definite D call. The length of the CDR3 is 11 residues. V lost 4 bases and J 5 bases, leaving 4 bases between the germline ends. In germline, CDR1 is MNHEY, CDR2 SVGAGI. The CDR3 DNA reads as TGTGCCAGCAGTTCCGGAGATACGCAGTATTTT. This codes for CASSSGDTQYF.